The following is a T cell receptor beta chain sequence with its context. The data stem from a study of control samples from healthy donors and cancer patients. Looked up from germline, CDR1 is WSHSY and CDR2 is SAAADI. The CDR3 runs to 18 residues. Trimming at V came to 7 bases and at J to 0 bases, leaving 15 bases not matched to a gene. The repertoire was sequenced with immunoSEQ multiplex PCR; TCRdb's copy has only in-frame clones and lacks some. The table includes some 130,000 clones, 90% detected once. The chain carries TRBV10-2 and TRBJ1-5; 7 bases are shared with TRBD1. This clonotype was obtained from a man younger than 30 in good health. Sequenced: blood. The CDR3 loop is CASTNSQTGDLSNQPQHF. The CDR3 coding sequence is TGCGCCAGCACAAACTCACAAACAGGGGACCTTAGCAATCAGCCCCAGCATTTT.